This T cell receptor (beta chain) was observed in a study of shared clonotypes between healthy human individuals. The V end lost 5 bases, the J end lost 2 bases, and 15 bases lay between the germline ends. The germline gives CDR1 MNHNS, CDR2 SASEGT. The CDR3 covers 15 residues. TCRdb keeps only in-frame clones here, not all; method: immunoSEQ multiplex PCR. The sample includes around 79,000 clones, 60% to 80% of them seen just once. The genes are TRBV6-1 and TRBJ2-5, with D perhaps matching TRBD2 (6 bases). The sample was memory CD8+ T cells sorted from blood. Subset described: CD45RO+ cells pooled with CCR7-negative TemRA cells. This TCR was recovered from a man aged 30 to 45 in good health. CDR3 amino acids: CASSFGTWRQETQYF. CDR3 nucleotide sequence: TGTGCCAGCAGTTTCGGGACTTGGAGACAAGAGACCCAGTACTTC.